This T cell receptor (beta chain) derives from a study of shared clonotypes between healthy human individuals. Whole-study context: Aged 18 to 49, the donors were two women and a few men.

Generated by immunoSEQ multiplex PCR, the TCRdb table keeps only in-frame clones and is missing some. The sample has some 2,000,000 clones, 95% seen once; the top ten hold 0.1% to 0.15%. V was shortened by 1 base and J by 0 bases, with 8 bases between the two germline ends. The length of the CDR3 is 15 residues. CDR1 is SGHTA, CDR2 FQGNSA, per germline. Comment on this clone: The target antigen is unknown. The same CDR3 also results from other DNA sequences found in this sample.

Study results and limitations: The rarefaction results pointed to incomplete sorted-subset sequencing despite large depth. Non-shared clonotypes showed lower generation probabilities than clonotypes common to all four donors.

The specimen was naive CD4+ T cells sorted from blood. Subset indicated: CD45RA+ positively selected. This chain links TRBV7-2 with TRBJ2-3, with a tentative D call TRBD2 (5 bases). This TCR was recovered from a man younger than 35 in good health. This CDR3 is CASSLGLTSTDTQYF. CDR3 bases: TGTGCCAGCAGCTTAGGACTAACTAGCACAGATACGCAGTATTTT.